These T cell receptor beta chains were read from a single sample in a study of T cells in Graves' hyperthyroidism and ophthalmopathy. TCRdb itself ran the multiplex PCR reads through MiXCR, one entry per CDR3 protein. There are about 400,000 distinct CDR3 sequences in the sample; 12% to 15% occur only once, and 4% to 6.5% lies in the top ten. The sample consisted of blood. These receptors all come from a woman under 30 with Graves' hyperthyroidism. The conserved cysteine and the conserved F or W are not part of the CDR3 here. The D gene is left open where the match is weak.

j_gene,d_gene,v_gene,CDR3aa
TRBJ2-7,NA,TRBV5-6,ASSLQNYEQY
TRBJ1-3,NA,TRBV5-4,ASSRTGTNSGNTIY
TRBJ2-7,NA,TRBV19,ASTVRDGSYEQY
TRBJ1-5,NA,TRBV11-2,ASSTEWGQPQH
TRBJ2-3,NA,TRBV6-1,ASSLPTLAPDTQY
TRBJ2-1,NA,TRBV12-3/TRBV12-4,ASSQVYEQF
TRBJ1-2,NA,TRBV19,ASSTDGYYGYT
TRBJ2-7,TRBD2,TRBV20-1,SARDRAGGLYREQY
TRBJ2-1,TRBD2,TRBV20-1,SARLAGKLIIGEQF
TRBJ1-1,NA,TRBV29-1,SVGGRISNTEAF
TRBJ2-5,NA,TRBV13,ASSFLTRGETQY
TRBJ2-1,NA,TRBV13,ASTLIAAYNEQF
TRBJ2-3,NA,TRBV15,ATSSGGAASTDTQY
TRBJ2-3,TRBD1,TRBV13,ASSSWTGETSTDTQY
TRBJ2-6,TRBD2,TRBV5-4,ASSLGTSGSGANVLT
TRBJ1-1,NA,TRBV6-1,AGRGDLNTEAF
TRBJ2-3,NA,TRBV6-1,ASRDLGGRADTQY
TRBJ2-1,TRBD1,TRBV5-1,ASSSDQGARSNEQF
TRBJ1-1,NA,TRBV27,ASSFGTLAEAF
TRBJ2-3,NA,TRBV29-1,SVEGLGGTDTQY
TRBJ1-5,NA,TRBV6-2/TRBV6-3,ASSYSGGYNRPQH
TRBJ2-7,NA,TRBV7-3,ASSPSRDNYEQY
TRBJ2-3,TRBD2,TRBV10-2,ASRGLAGDDTQY
TRBJ1-1,NA,TRBV5-6,ASSLIQINTEAF
TRBJ2-7,TRBD2,TRBV3-1,ASSQGRLAEYEQY
TRBJ1-1,NA,TRBV20-1,SARDLAAPNTEAF
TRBJ2-1,NA,TRBV6-1,ASSENPETGRNEQF
TRBJ1-2,NA,TRBV12-3/TRBV12-4,ASSLNGHATYGYT
TRBJ2-1,NA,TRBV2,ASRNGEQF
TRBJ2-1,TRBD2,TRBV11-3,ASSYTLAGGSEQF
TRBJ2-2,NA,TRBV18,ASSPPTVWGLTGELF
TRBJ2-5,NA,TRBV7-2,ASSFKHMQETQY
TRBJ2-7,NA,TRBV28,ASSLGWDPSYEQY
TRBJ1-2,NA,TRBV28,ATTGTQGIVYGYT
TRBJ1-4,NA,TRBV12-3/TRBV12-4,ASSLFSREKLF
TRBJ2-7,TRBD1,TRBV5-1,ASSSGTGRAYEQY
TRBJ1-1,NA,TRBV12-3/TRBV12-4,ASSFSGRTEAF
TRBJ2-1,TRBD2,TRBV27,ASNPGGAGYNEQF
TRBJ1-6,NA,TRBV7-9,ASSNNTGLTLH